Included here is one TCR beta chain sequence, with context. The trim removed 2 bases at V and 8 bases at J, leaving 17 bases unmatched. Germline-derived CDR1 and CDR2 are MGHDK and SYGVNS. The CDR3 length is 17 residues. Libraries were prepared by immunoSEQ multiplex PCR; TCRdb keeps only in-frame clonotypes and omits some of them. The sample carries 2,500 to 3,500 clones, 65% to 80% recorded once. The source of the sample is a study of OX40 agonist ivuxolimab in advanced cancers. About the study: Three patients got partial responses; one had hepatocellular carcinoma and two had cutaneous melanoma.

Anyone with autoimmune disease history or systemic immunosuppression was excluded. The source was CD4+ or CD8+ T cells sorted from blood, collected in a trial of the OX40 agonist ivuxolimab. The V call is TRBV25-1, the J call TRBJ1-2; 7 bases map to TRBD1. The TCR sequence derives from an adult with an advanced solid tumor such as melanoma, head and neck, liver or kidney cancer. CDR3 sequence reads: CASSELRYMGQTFGYTF. In nucleotides, the CDR3 is TGTGCCAGCAGTGAACTTCGATATATGGGACAGACCTTCGGCTACACCTTC.